These T cell receptor beta chains were read from a single sample in a study of T cells in Graves' hyperthyroidism and ophthalmopathy. MiXCR was run by TCRdb on the multiplex PCR reads, yielding one entry per CDR3 protein. The table includes around 360,000 distinct CDR3 sequences, around 15% detected once. The specimen was blood. The receptors derive from a woman aged 60-70 years with Graves' ophthalmopathy. Both conserved end residues are part of each CDR3. A D gene is named only where the DNA matches it firmly. For some rows the clone size is stated as once, few or many, or as a class when expanded; others skip it.

j_call d_call clone_size v_call cdr3_nt cdr3_aa
TRBJ1-4 . . TRBV28 TGTGCCAGCAGTTTGGGAAGTGTCCAAAATTCCCCGGGAAAACTGTTTTTT CASSLGSVQNSPGKLFF
TRBJ2-1 . many TRBV2 TGTGCCATCCGGGTTGATGAGCAGTTCTTC CAIRVDEQFF
TRBJ2-1 TRBD2 . TRBV12-3/TRBV12-4 TGTGCCAGCAGCCTTAGCGGGAGAGTCTACAATGGGCAGTTCTTC CASSLSGRVYNGQFF
TRBJ2-1 TRBD2 . TRBV6-2/TRBV6-3 TGTGCCACCACCCCTAGCGGGAGTAGGTATGAGCAGTTCTTC CATTPSGSRYEQFF
TRBJ1-3 . many TRBV12-3/TRBV12-4 TGTGCCAGCACCTTGGTGGGAAACACCATATATTTT CASTLVGNTIYF
TRBJ2-1 TRBD2 few TRBV5-1 TGCGCCAGCAGCTTGGTTAGCGGGAGGGGCGATGAGCAGTTCTTC CASSLVSGRGDEQFF
TRBJ2-5 . many TRBV13 TGTGCCAGCAGCTTCAAGTTCGGGACGGGGTACCAAGAGACCCAGTACTTC CASSFKFGTGYQETQYF
TRBJ2-1 . few TRBV4-2 TGTGCCAGCAGCCAAGTGGGGACTTTAGACAATGAGCAGTTCTTC CASSQVGTLDNEQFF
TRBJ1-3 . . TRBV29-1 TGCAGCTTCCTTTCAGGAAACACCATATATTTT CSFLSGNTIYF
TRBJ1-1 . few TRBV4-1 TGCGCCAGCAGCCCCGGTCGGACTGAAGCTTTCTTT CASSPGRTEAFF
TRBJ2-2 TRBD1 . TRBV7-8 TGTGCCAGCAGCTTCGCCGGGACAGATAACACCGGGGAGCTGTTTTTT CASSFAGTDNTGELFF
TRBJ2-7 . many TRBV28 TGTGCCAGCAGTTTAAGGGAAAAGACCTACGAGCAGTACTTC CASSLREKTYEQYF
TRBJ1-1 . many TRBV7-9 TGTGCCAGCAGCTGGGGAGGAAGGTCTGAAGCTTTCTTT CASSWGGRSEAFF
TRBJ2-1 TRBD1 many TRBV12-3/TRBV12-4 TGTGCCAGCAGTTTCGGGACAGGGGGCTCCAATGAGCAGTTCTTC CASSFGTGGSNEQFF
TRBJ2-7 . few TRBV12-3/TRBV12-4 TGTGCCAGCAGTTTAGTGTTGCGACCTAGTTCCTACAATGAGCAGTACTTC CASSLVLRPSSYNEQYF
TRBJ2-7 . many TRBV5-1 TGCGCCAGCAGCTTGGTCGGGGAACACGAGCAGTACTTC CASSLVGEHEQYF
TRBJ2-7 . . TRBV7-8 TGTGCCAGCATGGCAGGGGCAGGCGAGCAGTACTTC CASMAGAGEQYF
TRBJ2-7 . many TRBV5-1 TGCGCCAGCAGCTTGGAGCCCCCCGGACTGGCTGCCTACGAGCAGTACTTC CASSLEPPGLAAYEQYF
TRBJ2-3 . once TRBV10-1 TGCGCCAGCAGTGGGACGGCACCAGATACGCAGTATTTT CASSGTAPDTQYF
TRBJ2-1 . many TRBV30 TGTGCCTCTAAGACTGCGGGGAATGAGCAGTTCTTC CASKTAGNEQFF
TRBJ2-7 . many TRBV20-1 TGCAGTGCTAGTACTGGACAGTGGACCTACGAGCAGTACTTC CSASTGQWTYEQYF
TRBJ1-1 . . TRBV25-1 TGTGCCAGCAGTGCGTTGACAGGGAACACTGAAGCTTTCTTT CASSALTGNTEAFF
TRBJ1-1 . few TRBV4-1 TGCGCCAGCAGCCAAGATCTGGGAAGTGGAAAGAACACTGAAGCTTTCTTT CASSQDLGSGKNTEAFF
TRBJ1-5 . . TRBV18 TGTGCCAGCTCACCACCGGGCAGGTTGTATCAGCCCCAGCATTTT CASSPPGRLYQPQHF
TRBJ2-3 TRBD2 many TRBV5-1 TGCGCCAGCAGCTTCAGCGGGAGGGCCAGCACAGATACGCAGTATTTT CASSFSGRASTDTQYF
TRBJ1-2 . many TRBV28 TGTGCCAGCAACCTCGACAGGAACCACTATGGCTACACCTTC CASNLDRNHYGYTF
TRBJ2-2 TRBD1 few TRBV13 TGTGCCAGCAGCTCCACCCTGACAGGGGGCAACACCGGGGAGCTGTTTTTT CASSSTLTGGNTGELFF
TRBJ2-5 TRBD2 . TRBV12-3/TRBV12-4 TGTGCCAGCAGTTCCACTAGCGGGAGAGGGCAAGAGACCCAGTACTTC CASSSTSGRGQETQYF
TRBJ2-7 TRBD2 few TRBV20-1 TGCAGTGCCCGGGGACTAGCGGGACGGGAGCAGTACTTC CSARGLAGREQYF
TRBJ2-3 TRBD2 . TRBV7-9 TGTGCCAGCAGCTTACGGGGGGACGGACTATCCCCCGGAAATAAGCAGTATTTT CASSLRGDGLSPGNKQYF
TRBJ2-2 TRBD2 . TRBV6-1 TGTGCCAGCAGTCCCTGGCGGGAGGTGAACACCGGGGAGCTGTTTTTT CASSPWREVNTGELFF
TRBJ2-5 TRBD2 many TRBV6-1 TGTGCCAGCAGTGAAAACCCACCGACTAGCGGGGTGGAGACCCAGTACTTC CASSENPPTSGVETQYF
TRBJ2-3 . . TRBV20-1 TGCAGTGCTAGCGGGATGGATACGCAGTATTTT CSASGMDTQYF
TRBJ2-7 TRBD2 . TRBV18 TGTGCCAGCTCGATTGGACTAGCGGGAGGGCCTTCGGCCGAGCAGTACTTC CASSIGLAGGPSAEQYF
TRBJ2-5 . few TRBV5-1 TGCGCCAGCAACTTTCTTGCCCGGGGCGGAGAGACCCAGTACTTC CASNFLARGGETQYF
TRBJ1-1 . many TRBV28 TGTGCCAGCAGTTTCCAGCTGGAAGCTTTCTTT CASSFQLEAFF
TRBJ2-1 . many TRBV6-2/TRBV6-3 TGTGCCAGCAGTTACAAGGCCCACTCCTACAATGAGCAGTTCTTC CASSYKAHSYNEQFF
TRBJ2-1 . many TRBV2 TGTGCCAGCAGTGAGGGCAGGGGTAGAAATGAGCAGTTCTTC CASSEGRGRNEQFF